This is a list of T cell receptor beta chains from one sample in a study of cytomegalovirus exposure and HLA in healthy donors. The repertoire was sequenced with immunoSEQ multiplex PCR; TCRdb's copy has only in-frame clones and lacks some. In the table there are some 130,000 clones, approximately 71% of which are singletons. The source material was PBMCs. The receptors come from a man under 40 in good health and CMV-seronegative. The CDR3 runs from the conserved cysteine through the conserved F or W. The order of the fields is V gene, J gene, clone size, CDR3 protein. Size tells how often a clone was seen (once, few, many) or the class of an expanded clone, and some rows leave it out.

>TRBV5-4|TRBJ2-7|.
CASSRGGTDAAYEQYF
>TRBV5-5|TRBJ1-2|.
CASSGTNYGYTF
>TRBV6-1|TRBJ1-2|.
CASSEGRGPGGYTF
>TRBV7-8|TRBJ1-5|few
CASSFGTGGASNQPQHF
>TRBV5-1|TRBJ1-3|.
CASSLAAGATGNTIYF
>TRBV6-1|TRBJ1-2|.
CASIVGGFNYGYTF
>TRBV6-4|TRBJ2-1|few
CASSDATSDYNEQFF
>TRBV12-1|TRBJ1-2|once
CASTHPGQRYGYTF
>TRBV9|TRBJ2-2|many
CASSAGTSDTGELFF
>TRBV7-8|TRBJ2-2|.
CASSPLIGGRDTGELFF
>TRBV29-1|TRBJ2-7|.
CSVTTGTSGKFAYEQYF